This T cell receptor beta chain was found in a study of T-cell reconstitution after alpha-beta-depleted transplantation in children. Study-wide points: For some patients, TCRbeta diversity was high at day 60 because of recipient T cells and thymic progenitors that survived.

The germline gives CDR1 SQVTM, CDR2 ANQGSEA. The ends were cut back, 3 bases at V and 12 bases at J, with 8 bases in the middle. This CDR3 is built from 9 residues. This clonotype has only a few counts. As yet, its antigen is unknown. Researchers prepared the TCRbeta library using unique molecular identifiers, the study reports. MiXCR, applied by TCRdb to the PCR reads, yields one record per CDR3 protein. The sample lists about 580,000 distinct CDR3 sequences, 27% occurring once. The genes are TRBV29-1 and TRBJ2-5; possibly TRBD1 for D (6 bases). Specimen: PBMCs, collected before TCRalphabeta/CD19-depleted stem cell transplant. This receptor was identified in a boy under three years old with Wiskott-Aldrich syndrome, due to receive a stem cell transplant. CDR3 sequence: CSVEGHEYF. The CDR3 DNA sequence: TGCAGCGTTGAGGGACACGAGTACTTC.